The T cell receptor beta chain under discussion was sequenced for a study of T cell repertoires in cytomegalovirus infection. Study-wide background: Indications came from public TCR beta signatures; they pointed to CMV infection and to a matching HLA type.

Germline CDR1 reads MNHNY; CDR2 reads SVGAGI (reference sequence). The CDR3 consists of 17 residues. Between the trimmed V and J ends, which lost 5 bases and 0 bases, there was a span of 18 bases. TCRdb passed the reads through MiXCR, listing each CDR3 protein once. The table includes more than 250,000 distinct CDR3 sequences, 25% detected once. Details on this clonotype: Antigen specificity is unknown.

The receptor was isolated from a human donor in good health (CMV status not recorded). Some clones in this sample may be carry-over from other donors' samples. The genes are TRBV6-6 and TRBJ2-3; D is possibly TRBD2 (5 bases). Sequenced here: cultured PBMCs, sampled from culture after CMV antigen stimulation. CDR3 in DNA: TGTGCCAGCAGTCAGGAGGCCGGGGAGACTAGCACAGATACGCAGTATTTT. Its translation: CASSQEAGETSTDTQYF.